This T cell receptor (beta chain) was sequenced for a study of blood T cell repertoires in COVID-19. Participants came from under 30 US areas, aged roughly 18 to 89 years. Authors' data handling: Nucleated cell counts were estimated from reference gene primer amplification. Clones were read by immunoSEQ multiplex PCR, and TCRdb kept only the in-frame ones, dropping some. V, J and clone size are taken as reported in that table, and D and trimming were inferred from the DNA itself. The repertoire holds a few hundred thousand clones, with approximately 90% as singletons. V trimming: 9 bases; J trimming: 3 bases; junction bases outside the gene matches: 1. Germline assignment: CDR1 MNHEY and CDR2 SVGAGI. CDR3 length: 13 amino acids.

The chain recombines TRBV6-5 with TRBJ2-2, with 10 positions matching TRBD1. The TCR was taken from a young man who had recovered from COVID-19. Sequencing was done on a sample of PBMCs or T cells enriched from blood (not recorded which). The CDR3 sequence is CARGTGDTGELFF. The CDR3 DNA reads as TGTGCCAGAGGGACAGGGGACACCGGGGAGCTGTTTTTT.